This entry describes one T cell receptor beta chain. The sample is drawn from a study of blood T cell repertoires in COVID-19. Study overall: The study drew acute and convalescent COVID-19 samples from the United States, Italy and Spain. Sources were T cells, B-cell-depleted T cells, or PBMCs; the material itself was cDNA or gDNA.

The V gene lost 1 base and the J gene lost 2 bases, with 14 bases spanning the gap. The germline V gene encodes CDR1 MDHEN and CDR2 SYDVKM. This CDR3 region has 16 residues. In the authors' methods: From reference gene primer amplification, estimates of nucleated cell counts were derived. The method was immunoSEQ multiplex PCR; TCRdb's version includes in-frame clones alone and lacks a portion of them. That table gives V, J and clone size, and the DNA gave D and trimming. Here the sample spans about 100,000 clones, more than 75% being singletons. Sample: peripheral blood. The receptor's source is a woman under 40 with acute or convalescent COVID-19. This rearrangement joins TRBV28 to TRBJ1-1; D possibly corresponds to TRBD1 (5 bases). CDR3: CASSLSRGSVNTEAFF. The DNA of the CDR3 is TGTGCCAGCAGTTTATCTAGGGGCAGCGTAAACACTGAAGCTTTCTTT. Supplemented by reference TRBV28 and TRBJ1-1, the full variable domain reads DVKVTQSSRYLVKRTGEKVFLECVQDMDHENMFWYRQDPGLGLRLIYFSYDVKMKEKGDIPEGYSVSREKKERFSLILESASTNQTSMYLCASSLSRGSVNTEAFFGQGTRLTVV.